This TCR beta chain was recorded in a study of cytomegalovirus exposure and HLA in healthy donors. The PCR ran on 60 Vbeta and 13 Jbeta primers. The assay was immunoSEQ multiplex PCR, and TCRdb's table has in-frame clones only and misses some. The sample holds 90,000 to 110,000 clones, 78% seen once. The germline V gene has CDR1 SQVTM and CDR2 ANQGSEA. The CDR3 has 15 amino acids. V dropped 2 bases and J dropped 0 bases, with 12 bases sitting between them. V and J are TRBV29-1 and TRBJ2-3; the D gene is possibly TRBD1 (5 bases). This receptor was identified in a male donor in good health and CMV-seronegative. Sequenced: PBMCs. The CDR3 protein is CSVEWGLSSTDTQYF. The CDR3 region has the DNA TGCAGCGTTGAATGGGGCCTTTCTAGCACAGATACGCAGTATTTT.